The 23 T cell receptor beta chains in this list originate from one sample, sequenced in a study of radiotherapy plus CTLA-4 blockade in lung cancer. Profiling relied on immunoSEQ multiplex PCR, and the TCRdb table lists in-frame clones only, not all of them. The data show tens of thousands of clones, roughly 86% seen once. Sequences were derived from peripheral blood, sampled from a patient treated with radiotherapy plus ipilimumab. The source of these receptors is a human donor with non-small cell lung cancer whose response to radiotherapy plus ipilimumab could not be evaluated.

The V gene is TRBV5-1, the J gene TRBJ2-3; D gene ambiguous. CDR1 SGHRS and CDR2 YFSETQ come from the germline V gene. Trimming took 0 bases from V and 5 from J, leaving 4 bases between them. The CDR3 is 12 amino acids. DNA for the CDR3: TGCGCCAGCAGCTTGGGAGTAGATACGCAGTATTTT. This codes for CASSLGVDTQYF. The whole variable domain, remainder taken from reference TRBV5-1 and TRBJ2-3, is KAGVTQTPRYLIKTRGQQVTLSCSPISGHRSVSWYQQTPGQGLQFLFEYFSETQRNKGNFPGRFSGRQFSNSRSEMNVSTLELGDSALYLCASSLGVDTQYFGPGTRLTVL.

CDR3 DNA sequence: TGTGCCAGCAGCGTTAGGGACAGGGGTGAGCAGTTCTTC. Amino acids: CASSVRDRGEQFF. The chain employs TRBV9 and TRBJ2-1, with TRBD1 matching 10 bases. This CDR3 is 13 amino acids long. Germline lookup yields CDR1 SGDLS and CDR2 YYNGEE. The J segment lost 9 bases and the V segment lost 2 bases, leaving 2 bases of the junction unmatched.

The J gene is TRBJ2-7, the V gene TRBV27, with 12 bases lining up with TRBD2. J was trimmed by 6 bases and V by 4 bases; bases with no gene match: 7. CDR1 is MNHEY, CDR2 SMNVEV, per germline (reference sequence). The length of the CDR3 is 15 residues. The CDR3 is CASSSLTSGSPEQYF. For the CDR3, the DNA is TGTGCCAGCAGTTCACTGACTAGCGGGAGCCCCGAGCAGTACTTC.

The CDR3 sequence: CASSQGRDYTEAFF. The CDR3 nucleotides are TGCGCCAGCAGCCAAGGAAGAGACTACACTGAAGCTTTCTTT. The chain links TRBV4-3 to TRBJ1-1, with D unclear. This CDR3 has 14 residues. V gave up 1 base and J gave up 3 bases, with 9 bases separating them. Looked up from germline, CDR1 is LGHNA and CDR2 is YSLEER.

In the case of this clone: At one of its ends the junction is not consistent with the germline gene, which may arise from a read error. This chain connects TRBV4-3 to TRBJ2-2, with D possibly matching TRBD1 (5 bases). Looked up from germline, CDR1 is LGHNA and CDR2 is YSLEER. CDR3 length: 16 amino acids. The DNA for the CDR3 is TGCGCCAGCAGACAAGATCCGAAGTGGGGCCCCGGGGAGCTGTTTTTT. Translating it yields CASRQDPKWGPGELFF.

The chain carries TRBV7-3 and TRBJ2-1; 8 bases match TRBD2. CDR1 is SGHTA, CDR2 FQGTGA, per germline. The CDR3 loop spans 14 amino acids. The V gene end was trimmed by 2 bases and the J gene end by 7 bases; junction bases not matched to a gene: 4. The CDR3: CASSLSGGGNEQFF. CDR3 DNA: TGTGCCAGCAGCTTATCGGGAGGGGGGAATGAGCAGTTCTTC.

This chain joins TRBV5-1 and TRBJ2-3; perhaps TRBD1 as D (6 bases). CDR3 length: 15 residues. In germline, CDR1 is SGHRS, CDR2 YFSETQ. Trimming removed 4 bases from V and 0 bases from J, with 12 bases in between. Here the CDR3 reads CASSKTGISTDTQYF. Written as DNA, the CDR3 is TGCGCCAGCAGCAAAACAGGGATTAGCACAGATACGCAGTATTTT.

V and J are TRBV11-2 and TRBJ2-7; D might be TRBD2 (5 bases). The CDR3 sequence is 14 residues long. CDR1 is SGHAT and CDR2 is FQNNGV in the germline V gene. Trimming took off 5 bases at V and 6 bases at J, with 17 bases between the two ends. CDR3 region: CASSRNGRAGEQYF. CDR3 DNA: TGTGCCAGCAGCCGTAACGGTAGGGCGGGCGAGCAGTACTTC.

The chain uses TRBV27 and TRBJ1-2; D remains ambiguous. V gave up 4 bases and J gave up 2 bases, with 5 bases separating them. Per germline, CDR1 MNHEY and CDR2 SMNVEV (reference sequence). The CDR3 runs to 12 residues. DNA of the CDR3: TGTGCCAGCAGTTACGGGAACTATGGCTACACCTTC. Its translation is CASSYGNYGYTF.

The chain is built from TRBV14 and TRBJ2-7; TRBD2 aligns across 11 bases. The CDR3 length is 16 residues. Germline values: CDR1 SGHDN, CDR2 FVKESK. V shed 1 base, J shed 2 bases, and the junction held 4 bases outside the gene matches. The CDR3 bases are TGTGCCAGCAGCCAAGCGGGACTAGCGGACACCTACGAGCAGTACTTC. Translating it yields CASSQAGLADTYEQYF.

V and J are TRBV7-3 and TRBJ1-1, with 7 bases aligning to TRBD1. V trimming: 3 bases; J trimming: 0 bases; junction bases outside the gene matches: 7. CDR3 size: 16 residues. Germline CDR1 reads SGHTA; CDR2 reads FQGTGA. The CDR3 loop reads CASSFGQQGMNTEAFF. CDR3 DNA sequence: TGTGCCAGCAGCTTCGGGCAACAGGGGATGAACACTGAAGCTTTCTTT.

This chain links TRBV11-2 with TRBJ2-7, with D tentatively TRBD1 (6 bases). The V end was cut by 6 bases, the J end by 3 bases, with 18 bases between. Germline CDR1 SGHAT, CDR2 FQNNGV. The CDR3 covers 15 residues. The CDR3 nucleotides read TGTGCCAGCAGATATAACCCGACAGGAATCTACGAGCAGTACTTC. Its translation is CASRYNPTGIYEQYF.

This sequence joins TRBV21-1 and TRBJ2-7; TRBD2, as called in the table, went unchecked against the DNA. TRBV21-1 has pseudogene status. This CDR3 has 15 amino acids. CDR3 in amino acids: CASSKVWREIMRQYF. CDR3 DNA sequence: TGTGCCAGCAGCAAAGTGTGGAGGGAAATAATGAGGCAGTACTTC.

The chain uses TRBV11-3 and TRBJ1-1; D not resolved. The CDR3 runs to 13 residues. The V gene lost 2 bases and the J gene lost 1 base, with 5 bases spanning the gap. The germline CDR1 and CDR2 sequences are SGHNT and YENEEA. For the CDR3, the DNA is TGTGCCAGCAGCTTATACAGGAACACTGAAGCTTTCTTT. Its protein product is CASSLYRNTEAFF.

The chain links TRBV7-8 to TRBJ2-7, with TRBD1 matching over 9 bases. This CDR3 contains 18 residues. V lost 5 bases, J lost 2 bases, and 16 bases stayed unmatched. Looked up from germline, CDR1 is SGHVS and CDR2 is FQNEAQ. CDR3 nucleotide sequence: TGTGCCAGCAGCCCCGTCTGGGGAGGACAGGGGTTAACCTACGAGCAGTACTTC. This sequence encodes CASSPVWGGQGLTYEQYF.

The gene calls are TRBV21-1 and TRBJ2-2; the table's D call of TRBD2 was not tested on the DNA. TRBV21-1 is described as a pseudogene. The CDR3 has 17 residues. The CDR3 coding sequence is TGTGCCAGCAGCACCCGGGTGAGCGGGATAGGCACCGGGGAGCTGTTTTTT. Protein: CASSTRVSGIGTGELFF.

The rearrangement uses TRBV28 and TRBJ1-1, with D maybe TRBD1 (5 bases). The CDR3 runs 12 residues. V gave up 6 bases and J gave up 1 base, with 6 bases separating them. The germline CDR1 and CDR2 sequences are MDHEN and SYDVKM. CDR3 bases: TGTGCCAGCAGGGGGGGGAACACTGAAGCTTTCTTT. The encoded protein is CASRGGNTEAFF.

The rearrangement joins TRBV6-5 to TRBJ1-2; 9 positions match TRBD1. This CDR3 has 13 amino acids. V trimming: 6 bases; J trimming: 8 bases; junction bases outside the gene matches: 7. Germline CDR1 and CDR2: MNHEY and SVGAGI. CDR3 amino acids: CASSKQGAKGYTF. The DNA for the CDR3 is TGTGCCAGCAGCAAACAGGGGGCGAAGGGCTACACCTTC.

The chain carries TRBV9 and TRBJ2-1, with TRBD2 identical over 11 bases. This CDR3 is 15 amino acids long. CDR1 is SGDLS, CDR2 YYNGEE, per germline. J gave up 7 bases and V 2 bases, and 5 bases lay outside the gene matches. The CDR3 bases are TGTGCCAGCAGCGTTACTAGCGGGAGCAGGAATGAGCAGTTCTTC. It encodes CASSVTSGSRNEQFF.

The CDR3 loop reads CASSPLVAGVFEQYF. For the CDR3, the DNA is TGTGCCAGCTCACCACTGGTAGCGGGAGTGTTCGAGCAGTACTTC. The rearrangement joins TRBV18 to TRBJ2-7, with 9 bases that match TRBD2. Germline values: CDR1 KGHSH, CDR2 LQKENI. V lost 1 base to trimming and J lost 6 bases; unmatched junction nucleotides: 7. CDR3 length: 15 amino acids.

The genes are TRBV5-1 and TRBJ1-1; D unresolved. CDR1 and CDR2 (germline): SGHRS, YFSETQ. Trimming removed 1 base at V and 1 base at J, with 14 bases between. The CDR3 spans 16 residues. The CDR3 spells CASSLTPLAENTEAFF. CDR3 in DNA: TGCGCCAGCAGCTTGACCCCCCTTGCGGAGAACACTGAAGCTTTCTTT.

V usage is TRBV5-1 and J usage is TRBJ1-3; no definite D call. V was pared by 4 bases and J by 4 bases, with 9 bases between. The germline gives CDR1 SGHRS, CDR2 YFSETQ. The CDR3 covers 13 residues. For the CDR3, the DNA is TGCGCCAGCAGCCCAACGACAGGAAACACCATATATTTT. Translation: CASSPTTGNTIYF.

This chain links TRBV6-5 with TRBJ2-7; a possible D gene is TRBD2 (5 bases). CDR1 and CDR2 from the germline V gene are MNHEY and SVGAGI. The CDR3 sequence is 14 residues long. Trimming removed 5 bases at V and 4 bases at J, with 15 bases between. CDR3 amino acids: CASSRYRDGYEQYF. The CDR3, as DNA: TGTGCCAGCAGTCGCTACCGGGATGGGTACGAGCAGTACTTC.